Listed here are 9 T cell receptor beta chains from one sample, sequenced in a study of blood T cell repertoires in COVID-19. Profiled with immunoSEQ multiplex PCR; TCRdb holds only in-frame clones, not every one. The sample records 180,000 or so clones, approximately 87% being singletons. The specimen sequenced was PBMCs or T cells enriched from blood (not recorded which). The source of these receptors is a woman aged 50 to 60 who had recovered from COVID-19.

This sequence joins TRBV15 and TRBJ1-5; 8 bases are shared with TRBD1. J lost 2 bases, V lost 0 bases, and 12 bases had no gene match. Germline loops: CDR1 LNHNV, CDR2 YYDKDF (reference sequence). The CDR3 length is 19 residues. The CDR3 region is CATSRDRAGGAGGNQPQHF. The CDR3 DNA follows: TGTGCCACCAGCAGAGATAGGGCAGGGGGCGCCGGGGGCAATCAGCCCCAGCATTTT.

The chain combines TRBV5-1 with TRBJ1-2; TRBD1 matches 8 bases. This CDR3 is built from 14 residues. Germline CDR1 is SGHRS and CDR2 is YFSETQ. J gave up 4 bases and V 4 bases, and 6 bases lay outside the gene matches. CDR3 sequence: CASSRTGSSYGYTF. The CDR3 nucleotides read TGCGCCAGCAGCAGGACAGGGAGCTCCTATGGCTACACCTTC.

The chain is built from TRBV5-6 and TRBJ1-3; no reliable D call. Germline values: CDR1 SGHDT, CDR2 YYEEEE. V shed 1 base and J shed 0 bases, with 8 bases lying between them. This CDR3 contains 15 residues. This chain's CDR3 is CASSLRGASGNTIYF. The CDR3 DNA is TGTGCCAGCAGCTTGCGGGGAGCCTCTGGAAACACCATATATTTT.

The genes are TRBV25-1 and TRBJ1-1; 8 nucleotides align to TRBD1. Losses at the gene ends were 6 bases for V and 0 bases for J; bases not matched to a gene: 6. CDR1 MGHDK and CDR2 SYGVNS come from the germline V gene. The CDR3 has 15 residues. CDR3 nucleotides: TGTGCCAGCAGAAAGACAGGGGCCATGAACACTGAAGCTTTCTTT. Encoded protein: CASRKTGAMNTEAFF.

The V call is TRBV19, the J call TRBJ1-1; D remains unclear. CDR1 LNHDA and CDR2 SQIVND come from the germline V gene (reference sequence). CDR3 length equals 12 residues. Trimming shortened V by 7 bases and J by 1 base, and 7 bases separated the two germline ends. CDR3 sequence (DNA): TGTGCCAGTATGGGCAGGAACACTGAAGCTTTCTTT. Protein product: CASMGRNTEAFF.

J is TRBJ1-2 and V is TRBV11-2, with 7 bases aligning to TRBD1. V dropped 4 bases and J dropped 5; count of bases not matched to a gene: 10. This CDR3 contains 15 residues. Germline V gives CDR1 SGHAT, CDR2 FQNNGV. The CDR3 DNA is TGTGCCAGCAGCTCCCGGGGGGGGACAGCGTATGGCTACACCTTC. It translates to CASSSRGGTAYGYTF.

The rearrangement uses TRBV27 and TRBJ1-6; TRBD1 is a possible D gene (5 bases). Trimming took off 6 bases at V and 7 bases at J, with 13 bases between the two ends. CDR1 and CDR2 from the germline V gene are MNHEY and SMNVEV (reference sequence). The CDR3 runs to 14 residues. The CDR3 nucleotides read TGTGCCAGCAGGTCAGACAGACGAAATTCACCCCTCCACTTT. Its protein product is CASRSDRRNSPLHF.

This chain joins TRBV24-1 and TRBJ1-3; D is unclear. V lost 7 bases, J lost 1 base, and 16 bases lay in between. Germline V gene data show CDR1 as KGHDR and CDR2 as SFDVKD. The CDR3 sequence is 16 residues long. The CDR3 is CATRANAGWSGNTIYF. CDR3 in DNA: TGTGCCACCAGAGCCAATGCGGGGTGGTCTGGAAACACCATATATTTT.

In the case of this clone: Mismatch with germline at one junction end may stem from a read error. The chain carries TRBV28 and TRBJ1-3; D ambiguous. CDR3 length: 15 residues. The V gene's germline CDR1 is MDHEN and CDR2 SYDVKM. The CDR3 region is CASSFPSRFGDTIYF. The CDR3 coding sequence is TGTGCCAGCAGTTTCCCGTCCCGCTTTGGAGACACCATATATTTT.